This T cell receptor beta chain was profiled in a study of T cell repertoires in cytomegalovirus infection. General observations from the study: The response measured ex vivo was dominated by TCR beta clonotypes (HLA-C-restricted and CMV-specific).

The CDR3 covers 14 residues. The V and J ends lost 5 bases and 2 bases respectively, with 9 bases between them. The V gene's germline CDR1 is SGHVS and CDR2 FNYEAQ. TCRdb redid the calling of the reads with MiXCR, one entry per CDR3 protein. This sample has tens of thousands of distinct CDR3 sequences, with 15% to 25% found just once. This clonotype is labeled medium-sized. Its antigen is as yet unknown. This receptor was identified in a human donor in good health (CMV status not recorded). Some clones in this sample may be carry-over from other donors' samples. The sequenced sample was CD8+ T cells from cultured PBMCs, obtained from culture after CMV antigen stimulation. The V gene is TRBV7-6, the J gene TRBJ2-2; D perhaps matches TRBD2 (6 bases). In DNA form, the CDR3 reads TGTGCCAGCAGCCCGGAGGGAAACACCGGGGAGCTGTTTTTT. The encoded protein is CASSPEGNTGELFF.